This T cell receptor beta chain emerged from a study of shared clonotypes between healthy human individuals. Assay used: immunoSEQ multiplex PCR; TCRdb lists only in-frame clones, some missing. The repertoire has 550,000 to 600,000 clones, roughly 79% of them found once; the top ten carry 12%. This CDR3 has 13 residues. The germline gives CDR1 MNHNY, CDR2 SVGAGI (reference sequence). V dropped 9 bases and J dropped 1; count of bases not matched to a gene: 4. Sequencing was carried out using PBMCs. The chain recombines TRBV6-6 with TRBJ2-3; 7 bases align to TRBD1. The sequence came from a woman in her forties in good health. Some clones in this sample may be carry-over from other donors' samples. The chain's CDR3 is CASRQGRTDTQYF. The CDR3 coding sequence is TGTGCCAGTAGACAGGGCCGCACAGATACGCAGTATTTT.